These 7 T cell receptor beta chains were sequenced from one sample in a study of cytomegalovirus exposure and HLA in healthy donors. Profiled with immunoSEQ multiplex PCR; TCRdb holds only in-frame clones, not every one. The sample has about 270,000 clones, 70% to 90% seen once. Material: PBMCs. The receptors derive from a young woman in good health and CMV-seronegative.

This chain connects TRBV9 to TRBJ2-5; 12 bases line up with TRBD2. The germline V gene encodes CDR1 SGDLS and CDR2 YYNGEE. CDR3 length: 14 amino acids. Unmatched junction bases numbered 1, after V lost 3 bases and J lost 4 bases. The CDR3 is CASSGTSGVETQYF. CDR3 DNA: TGTGCCAGCAGCGGGACTAGCGGGGTAGAGACCCAGTACTTC.

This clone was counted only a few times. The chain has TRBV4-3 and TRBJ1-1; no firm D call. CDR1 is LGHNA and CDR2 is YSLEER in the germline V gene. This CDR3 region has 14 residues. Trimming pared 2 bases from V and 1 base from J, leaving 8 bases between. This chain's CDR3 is CASSQSPENTEAFF. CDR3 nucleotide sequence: TGCGCCAGCAGCCAATCTCCAGAGAACACTGAAGCTTTCTTT.

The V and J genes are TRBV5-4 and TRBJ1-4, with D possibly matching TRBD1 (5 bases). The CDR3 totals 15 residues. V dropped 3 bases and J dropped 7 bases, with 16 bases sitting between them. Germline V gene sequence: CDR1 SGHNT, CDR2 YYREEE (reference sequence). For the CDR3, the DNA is TGTGCCAGCAGCTGGGGCGTAGGGGTGGGTGAAAAACTGTTTTTT. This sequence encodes CASSWGVGVGEKLFF.

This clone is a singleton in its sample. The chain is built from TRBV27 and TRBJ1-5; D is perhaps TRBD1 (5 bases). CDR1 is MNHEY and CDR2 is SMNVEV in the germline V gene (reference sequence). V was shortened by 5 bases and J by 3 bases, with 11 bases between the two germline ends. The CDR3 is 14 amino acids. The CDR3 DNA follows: TGTGCCAGCAGTACGGGGGGGATCAATCAGCCCCAGCATTTT. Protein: CASSTGGINQPQHF.

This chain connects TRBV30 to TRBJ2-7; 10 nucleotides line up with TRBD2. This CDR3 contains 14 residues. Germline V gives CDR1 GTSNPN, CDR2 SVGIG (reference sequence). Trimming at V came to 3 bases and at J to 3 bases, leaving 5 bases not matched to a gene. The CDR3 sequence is CAWRSSGSSYEQYF. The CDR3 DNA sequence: TGTGCCTGGAGATCTAGCGGGAGCAGCTACGAGCAGTACTTC.

The CDR3 region is CASSQDLPGTTQETQYF. The CDR3 nucleotides read TGCGCCAGCAGCCAAGATCTCCCCGGGACTACCCAAGAGACCCAGTACTTC. The rearrangement joins TRBV4-1 to TRBJ2-5; 7 nucleotides line up with TRBD2. Germline V gene lookup returns CDR1 MGHRA and CDR2 YSYEKL. This CDR3 comprises 17 residues. The ends lost 0 bases at V and 1 base at J; junction bases unmatched: 8.

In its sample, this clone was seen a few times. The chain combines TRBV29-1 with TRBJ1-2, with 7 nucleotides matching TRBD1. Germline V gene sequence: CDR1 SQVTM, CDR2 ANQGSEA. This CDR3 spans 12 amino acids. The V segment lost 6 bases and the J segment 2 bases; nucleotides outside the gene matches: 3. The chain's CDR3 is CSVETGNYGYTF. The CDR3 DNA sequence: TGCAGCGTAGAGACAGGGAACTATGGCTACACCTTC.